The 3 T cell receptor beta chains below come from one sample, sequenced in a study of OX40 agonist ivuxolimab in advanced cancers. Sequenced by immunoSEQ multiplex PCR; TCRdb stores in-frame clones only, minus some. The table shows roughly 63,000 clones, with nearly 90% occurring only once. This material consisted of CD4+ or CD8+ T cells sorted from blood, taken in a trial of the OX40 agonist ivuxolimab. Receptor source: an adult with an advanced solid tumor such as melanoma, head and neck, liver or kidney cancer.

The V call is TRBV28, the J call TRBJ2-7; 8 nucleotides agree with TRBD1. The CDR3 is made up of 14 amino acids. Germline V lookup: CDR1 MDHEN, CDR2 SYDVKM. With V trimmed by 2 bases and J by 4 bases, 4 bases remained unmatched. The CDR3 sequence: CASSLTGTGYEQYF. The CDR3 DNA sequence: TGTGCCAGCAGTTTAACCGGGACAGGTTACGAGCAGTACTTC.

V usage is TRBV6-1 and J usage is TRBJ2-1, with 11 bases lining up with TRBD1. Germline V gene data show CDR1 as MNHNS and CDR2 as SASEGT. V dropped 6 bases and J dropped 3; count of bases not matched to a gene: 4. This CDR3 comprises 15 residues. The CDR3 nucleotides are TGTGCCAGCAGGCGGGACAGGGGGAACTACAATGAGCAGTTCTTC. This codes for CASRRDRGNYNEQFF.

This chain connects TRBV14 to TRBJ1-1, with D hard to call. This CDR3 spans 13 amino acids. Deletions cut 0 bases from V and 4 bases from J, with 6 bases between. Germline lookup yields CDR1 SGHDN and CDR2 FVKESK. The CDR3 sequence is CASSQDRGTEAFF. CDR3 nucleotide sequence: TGTGCCAGCAGCCAAGACCGTGGCACTGAAGCTTTCTTT. Filled out from reference TRBV14 and TRBJ1-1, the complete variable domain reads EAGVTQFPSHSVIEKGQTVTLRCDPISGHDNLYWYRRVMGKEIKFLLHFVKESKQDESGMPNNRFLAERTGGTYSTLKVQPAELEDSGVYFCASSQDRGTEAFFGQGTRLTVV.